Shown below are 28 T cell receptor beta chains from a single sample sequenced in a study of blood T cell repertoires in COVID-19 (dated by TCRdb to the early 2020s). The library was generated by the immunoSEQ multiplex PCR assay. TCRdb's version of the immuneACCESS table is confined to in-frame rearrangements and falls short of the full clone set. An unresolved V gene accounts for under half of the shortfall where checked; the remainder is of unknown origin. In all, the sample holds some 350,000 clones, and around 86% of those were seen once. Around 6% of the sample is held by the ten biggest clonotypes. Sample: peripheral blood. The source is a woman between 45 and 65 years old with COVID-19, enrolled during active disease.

The CDR3 DNA reads as TGTGCCAGCAGCCAAGAATTTTCGACAGGGATAAATGGCTACACCTTC. Residues: CASSQEFSTGINGYTF. The chain has TRBV4-2 and TRBJ1-2, with 7 bases aligning to TRBD1. V lost 0 bases to trimming and J lost 6 bases; unmatched junction nucleotides: 10. This CDR3 spans 16 amino acids. Germline V lookup: CDR1 LGHNA, CDR2 YNFKEQ.

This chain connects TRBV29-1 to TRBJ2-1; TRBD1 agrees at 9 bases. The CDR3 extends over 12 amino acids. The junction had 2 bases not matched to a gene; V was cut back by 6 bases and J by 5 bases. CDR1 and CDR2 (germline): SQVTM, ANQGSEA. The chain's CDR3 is CSVGQGNNEQFF. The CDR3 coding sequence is TGCAGCGTCGGACAGGGGAACAATGAGCAGTTCTTC.

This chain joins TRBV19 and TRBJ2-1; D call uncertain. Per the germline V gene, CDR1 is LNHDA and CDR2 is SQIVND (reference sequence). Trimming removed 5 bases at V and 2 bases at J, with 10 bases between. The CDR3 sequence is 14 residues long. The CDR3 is CASSAGVAYNEQFF. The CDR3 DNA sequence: TGTGCCAGTAGTGCCGGAGTGGCCTACAATGAGCAGTTCTTC.

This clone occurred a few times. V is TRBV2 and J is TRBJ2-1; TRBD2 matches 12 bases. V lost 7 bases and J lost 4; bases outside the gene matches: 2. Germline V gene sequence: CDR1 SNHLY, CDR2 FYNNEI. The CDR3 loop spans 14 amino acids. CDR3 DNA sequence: TGTGCCAGCAAACTAGCGGGAGGATACAATGAGCAGTTCTTC. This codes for CASKLAGGYNEQFF. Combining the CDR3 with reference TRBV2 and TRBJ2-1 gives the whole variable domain EPEVTQTPSHQVTQMGQEVILRCVPISNHLYFYWYRQILGQKVEFLVSFYNNEISEKSEIFDDQFSVERPDGSNFTLKIRSTKLEDSAMYFCASKLAGGYNEQFFGPGTRLTVL.

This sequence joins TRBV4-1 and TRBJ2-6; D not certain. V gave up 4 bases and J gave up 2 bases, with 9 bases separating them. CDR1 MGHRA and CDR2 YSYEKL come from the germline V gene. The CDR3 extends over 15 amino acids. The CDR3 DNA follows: TGCGCCAGCAGCCCAGATACTGCTGGGGCCAACGTCCTGACTTTC. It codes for CASSPDTAGANVLTF.

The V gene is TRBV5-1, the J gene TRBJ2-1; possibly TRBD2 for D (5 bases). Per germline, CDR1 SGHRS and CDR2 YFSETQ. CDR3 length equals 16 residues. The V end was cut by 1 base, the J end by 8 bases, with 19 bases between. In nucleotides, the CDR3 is TGCGCCAGCAGCTTGAGAAGCGGCAATAGGGTCGATGAGCAGTTCTTC. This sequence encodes CASSLRSGNRVDEQFF.

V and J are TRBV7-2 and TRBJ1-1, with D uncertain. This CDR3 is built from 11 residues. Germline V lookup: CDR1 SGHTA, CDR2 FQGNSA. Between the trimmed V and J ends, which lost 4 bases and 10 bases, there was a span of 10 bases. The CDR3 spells CASSSTRSAFF. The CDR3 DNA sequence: TGTGCCAGCAGCTCCACCAGGTCAGCTTTCTTT.

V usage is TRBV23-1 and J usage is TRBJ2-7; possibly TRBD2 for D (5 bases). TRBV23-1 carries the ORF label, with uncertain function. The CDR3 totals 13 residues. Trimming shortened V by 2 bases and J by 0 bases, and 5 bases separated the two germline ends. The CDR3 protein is CASSQEGSYEQYF. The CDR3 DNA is TGCGCCAGCAGTCAAGAGGGCTCCTACGAGCAGTACTTC.

The CDR3 region is CASRTGSVGYTF. CDR3 bases: TGTGCCAGTCGGACAGGGAGCGTTGGCTACACCTTC. This chain uses TRBV19 with TRBJ1-2; 8 positions agree with TRBD1. The CDR3 consists of 12 residues. From germline, CDR1 is LNHDA and CDR2 SQIVND (reference sequence). Unmatched junction bases numbered 6, after V lost 8 bases and J lost 7 bases.

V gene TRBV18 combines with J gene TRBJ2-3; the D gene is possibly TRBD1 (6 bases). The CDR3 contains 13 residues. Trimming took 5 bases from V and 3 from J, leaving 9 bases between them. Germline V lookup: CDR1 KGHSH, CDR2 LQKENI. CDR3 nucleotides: TGTGCCAGCTCAGGACAGCTTACAGATACGCAGTATTTT. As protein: CASSGQLTDTQYF.

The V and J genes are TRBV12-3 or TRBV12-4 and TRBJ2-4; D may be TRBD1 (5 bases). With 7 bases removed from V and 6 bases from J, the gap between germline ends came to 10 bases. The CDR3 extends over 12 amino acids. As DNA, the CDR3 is TGTGCCAGCAAGACAGAAACAAACATTCAGTACTTC. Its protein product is CASKTETNIQYF.

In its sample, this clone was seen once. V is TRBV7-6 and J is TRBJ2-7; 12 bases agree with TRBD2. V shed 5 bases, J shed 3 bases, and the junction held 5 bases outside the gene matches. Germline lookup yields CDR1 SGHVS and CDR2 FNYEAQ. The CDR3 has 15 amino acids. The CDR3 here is CASSEGTSGRYEQYF. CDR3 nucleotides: TGTGCCAGCAGCGAAGGGACTAGCGGGCGCTACGAGCAGTACTTC.

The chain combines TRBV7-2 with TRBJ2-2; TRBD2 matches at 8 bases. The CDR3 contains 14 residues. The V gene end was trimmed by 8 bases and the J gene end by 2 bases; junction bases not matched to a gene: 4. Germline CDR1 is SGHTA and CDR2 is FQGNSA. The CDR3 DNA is TGTGCCAGCCAGGTAGCGGGAAACACCGGGGAGCTGTTTTTT. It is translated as CASQVAGNTGELFF.

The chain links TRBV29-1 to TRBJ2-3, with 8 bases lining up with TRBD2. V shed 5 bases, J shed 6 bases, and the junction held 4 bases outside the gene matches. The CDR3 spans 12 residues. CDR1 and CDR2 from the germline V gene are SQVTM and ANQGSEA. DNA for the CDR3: TGCAGCGTTAGAAGCGGGAGCGATACGCAGTATTTT. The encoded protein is CSVRSGSDTQYF.

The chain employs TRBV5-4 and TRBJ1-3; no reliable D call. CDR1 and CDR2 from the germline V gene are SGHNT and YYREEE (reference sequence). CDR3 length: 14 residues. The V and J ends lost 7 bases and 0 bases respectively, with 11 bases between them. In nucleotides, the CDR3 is TGTGCCAGCGGCGGAGTTAGCTCTGGAAACACCATATATTTT. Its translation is CASGGVSSGNTIYF.

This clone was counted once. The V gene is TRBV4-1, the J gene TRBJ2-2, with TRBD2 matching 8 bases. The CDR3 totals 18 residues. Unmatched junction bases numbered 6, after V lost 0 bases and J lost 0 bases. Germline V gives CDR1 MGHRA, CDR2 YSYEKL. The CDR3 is CASSQDQLAGTNTGELFF. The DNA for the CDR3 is TGCGCCAGCAGCCAAGATCAATTAGCGGGAACGAACACCGGGGAGCTGTTTTTT.

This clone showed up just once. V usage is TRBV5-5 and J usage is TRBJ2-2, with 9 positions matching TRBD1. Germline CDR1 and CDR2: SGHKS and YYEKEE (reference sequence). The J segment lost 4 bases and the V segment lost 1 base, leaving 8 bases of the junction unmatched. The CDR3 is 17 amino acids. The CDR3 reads CASSLFPGQGGTGELFF. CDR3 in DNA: TGTGCCAGCAGCTTGTTTCCGGGACAGGGTGGCACCGGGGAGCTGTTTTTT.

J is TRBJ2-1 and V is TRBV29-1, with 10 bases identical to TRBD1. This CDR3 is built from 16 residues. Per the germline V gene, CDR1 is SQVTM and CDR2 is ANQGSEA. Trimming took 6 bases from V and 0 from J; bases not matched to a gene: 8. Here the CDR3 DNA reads TGCAGCGTGAGGACAGGGGGTGGGAGCTCCTACAATGAGCAGTTCTTC. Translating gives CSVRTGGGSSYNEQFF.

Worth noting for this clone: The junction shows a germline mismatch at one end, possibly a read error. The CDR3 nucleotides read TGCGCCAGCAGCCCCGACAGGGGAACTTTTATCTTC. Encoded protein: CASSPDRGTFIF. The J gene is TRBJ1-2, the V gene TRBV4-1, with 8 bases that match TRBD1. The CDR3 spans 12 residues. In germline, CDR1 is MGHRA, CDR2 YSYEKL.

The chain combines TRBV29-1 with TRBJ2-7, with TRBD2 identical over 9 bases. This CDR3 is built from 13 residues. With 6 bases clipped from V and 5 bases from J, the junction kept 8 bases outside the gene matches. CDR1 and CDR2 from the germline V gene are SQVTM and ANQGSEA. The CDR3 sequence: CSVPLAGHDEQYF. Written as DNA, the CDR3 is TGCAGCGTCCCCCTAGCGGGACACGACGAGCAGTACTTC.

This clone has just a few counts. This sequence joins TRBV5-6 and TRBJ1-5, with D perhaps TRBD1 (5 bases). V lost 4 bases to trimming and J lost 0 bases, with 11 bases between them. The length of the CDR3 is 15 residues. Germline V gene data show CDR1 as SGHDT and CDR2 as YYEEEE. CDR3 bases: TGTGCCAGCAGCCTGACAGAGTATAGCAATCAGCCCCAGCATTTT. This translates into CASSLTEYSNQPQHF.

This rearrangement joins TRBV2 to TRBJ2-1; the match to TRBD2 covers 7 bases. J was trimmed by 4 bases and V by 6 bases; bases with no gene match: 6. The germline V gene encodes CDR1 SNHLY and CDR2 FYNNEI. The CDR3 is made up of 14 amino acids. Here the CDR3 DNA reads TGTGCCAGCAGGAAGCGGGGAATATACAATGAGCAGTTCTTC. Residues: CASRKRGIYNEQFF.

In DNA, the CDR3 is TGTGCCAGCAGTCCCTCAGACAGGGCCCTCTATGGCTACACCTTC. It translates to CASSPSDRALYGYTF. The chain combines TRBV27 with TRBJ1-2; 7 bases are shared with TRBD1. The CDR3 runs 15 residues. The germline V gene has CDR1 MNHEY and CDR2 SMNVEV (reference sequence). V trimming: 5 bases; J trimming: 4 bases; junction bases outside the gene matches: 10.

The CDR3 region has the DNA TGTGCCACCATTGCCAGGGGCCACGGCTACACCTTC. Protein product: CATIARGHGYTF. The chain employs TRBV24-1 and TRBJ1-2, with a tentative D call TRBD1 (6 bases). From germline, CDR1 is KGHDR and CDR2 SFDVKD. V was pared by 8 bases and J by 8 bases, with 14 bases between. The CDR3 contains 12 residues.

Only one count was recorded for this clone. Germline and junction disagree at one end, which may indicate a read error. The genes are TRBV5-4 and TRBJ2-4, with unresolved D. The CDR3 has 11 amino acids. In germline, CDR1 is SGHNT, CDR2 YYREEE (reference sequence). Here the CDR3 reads CASSLGRQKVF. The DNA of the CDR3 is TGTGCCAGCAGCTTGGGGCGGCAGAAAGTCTTC.

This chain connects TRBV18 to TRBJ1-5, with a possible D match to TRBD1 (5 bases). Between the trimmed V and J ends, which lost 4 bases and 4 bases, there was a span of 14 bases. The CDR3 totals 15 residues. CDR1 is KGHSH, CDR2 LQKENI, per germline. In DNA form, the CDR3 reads TGTGCCAGCTCACGGGGCCCCGAAGGGAATCAGCCCCAGCATTTT. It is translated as CASSRGPEGNQPQHF.

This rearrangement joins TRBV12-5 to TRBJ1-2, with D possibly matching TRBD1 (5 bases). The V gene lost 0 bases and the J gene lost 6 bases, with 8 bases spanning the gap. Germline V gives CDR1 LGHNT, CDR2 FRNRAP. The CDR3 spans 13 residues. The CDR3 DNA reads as TGTGCTAGTGGTTTGGTACAGGCCCATGGCTACACCTTC. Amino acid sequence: CASGLVQAHGYTF.

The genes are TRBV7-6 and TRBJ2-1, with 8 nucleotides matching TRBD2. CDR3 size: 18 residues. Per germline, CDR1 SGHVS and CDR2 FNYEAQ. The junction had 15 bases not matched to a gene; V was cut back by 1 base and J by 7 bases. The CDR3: CASSLGVHSGSFWNEQFF. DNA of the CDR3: TGTGCCAGCAGCTTAGGAGTACACAGCGGGAGCTTTTGGAATGAGCAGTTCTTC.